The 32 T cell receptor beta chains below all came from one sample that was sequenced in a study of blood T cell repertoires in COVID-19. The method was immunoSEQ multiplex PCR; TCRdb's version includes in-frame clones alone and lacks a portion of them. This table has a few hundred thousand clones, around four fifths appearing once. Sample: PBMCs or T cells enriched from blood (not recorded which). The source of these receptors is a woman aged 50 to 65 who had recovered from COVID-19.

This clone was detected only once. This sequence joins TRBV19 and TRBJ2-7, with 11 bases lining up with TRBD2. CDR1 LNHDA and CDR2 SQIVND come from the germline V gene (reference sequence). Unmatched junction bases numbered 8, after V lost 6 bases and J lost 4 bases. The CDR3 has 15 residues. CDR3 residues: CASSSLGTSGYEQYF. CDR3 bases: TGTGCCAGTAGCAGCCTAGGGACTAGCGGATACGAGCAGTACTTC. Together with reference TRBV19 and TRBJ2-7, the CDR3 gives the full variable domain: DGGITQSPKYLFRKEGQNVTLSCEQNLNHDAMYWYRQDPGQGLRLIYYSQIVNDFQKGDIAEGYSVSREKKESFPLTVTSAQKNPTAFYLCASSSLGTSGYEQYFGPGTRLTVT.

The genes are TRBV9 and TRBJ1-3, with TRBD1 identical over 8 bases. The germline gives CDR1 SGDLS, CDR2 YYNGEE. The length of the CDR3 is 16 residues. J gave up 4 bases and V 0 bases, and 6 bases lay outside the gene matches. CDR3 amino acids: CASSVGGRGRGNTIYF. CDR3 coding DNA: TGTGCCAGCAGCGTAGGCGGCAGGGGGCGAGGAAACACCATATATTTT.

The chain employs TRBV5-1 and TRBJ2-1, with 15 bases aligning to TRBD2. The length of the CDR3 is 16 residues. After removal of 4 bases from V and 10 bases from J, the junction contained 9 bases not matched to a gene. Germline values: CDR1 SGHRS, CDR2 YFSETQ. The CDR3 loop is CASSPRTSGGAREQFF. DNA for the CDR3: TGCGCCAGCAGCCCACGGACTAGCGGGGGGGCCCGGGAGCAGTTCTTC.

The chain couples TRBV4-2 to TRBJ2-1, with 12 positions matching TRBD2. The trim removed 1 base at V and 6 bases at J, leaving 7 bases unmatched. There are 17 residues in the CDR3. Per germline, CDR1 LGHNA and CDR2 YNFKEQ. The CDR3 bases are TGTGCCAGCAGCCAAGGTCTGACTAGCGGGAGATTCAATGAGCAGTTCTTC. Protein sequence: CASSQGLTSGRFNEQFF.

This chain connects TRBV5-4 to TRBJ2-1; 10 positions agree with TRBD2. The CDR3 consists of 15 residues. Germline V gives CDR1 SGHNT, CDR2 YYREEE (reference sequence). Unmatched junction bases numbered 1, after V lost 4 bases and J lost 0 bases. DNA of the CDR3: TGTGCCAGCAGCCCTAGCGGGAGCTCCTACAATGAGCAGTTCTTC. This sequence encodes CASSPSGSSYNEQFF.

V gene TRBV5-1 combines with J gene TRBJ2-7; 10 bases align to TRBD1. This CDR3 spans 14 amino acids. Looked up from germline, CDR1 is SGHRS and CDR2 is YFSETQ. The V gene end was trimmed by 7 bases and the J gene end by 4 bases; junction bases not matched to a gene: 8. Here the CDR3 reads CASSVGTGVYEQYF. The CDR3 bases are TGCGCCAGCTCGGTGGGGACAGGGGTTTACGAGCAGTACTTC.

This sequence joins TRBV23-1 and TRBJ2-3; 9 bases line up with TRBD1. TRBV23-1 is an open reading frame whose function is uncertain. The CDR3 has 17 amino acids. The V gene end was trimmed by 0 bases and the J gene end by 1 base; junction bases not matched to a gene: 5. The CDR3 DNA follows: TGCGCCAGCAGTCAATCCGTAAGGGACAGGGGCACAGATACGCAGTATTTT. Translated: CASSQSVRDRGTDTQYF.

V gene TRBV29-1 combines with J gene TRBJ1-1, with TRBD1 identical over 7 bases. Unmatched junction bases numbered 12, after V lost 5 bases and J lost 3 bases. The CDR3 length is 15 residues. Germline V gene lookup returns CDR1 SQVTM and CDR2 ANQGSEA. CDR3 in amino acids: CSVCGGQEFDTEAFF. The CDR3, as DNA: TGCAGCGTTTGCGGCGGACAGGAGTTTGACACTGAAGCTTTCTTT. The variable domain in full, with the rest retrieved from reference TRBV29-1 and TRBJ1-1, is SAVISQKPSRDICQRGTSLTIQCQVDSQVTMMFWYRQQPGQSLTLIATANQGSEATYESGFVIDKFPISRPNLTFSTLTVSNMSPEDSSIYLCSVCGGQEFDTEAFFGQGTRLTVV.

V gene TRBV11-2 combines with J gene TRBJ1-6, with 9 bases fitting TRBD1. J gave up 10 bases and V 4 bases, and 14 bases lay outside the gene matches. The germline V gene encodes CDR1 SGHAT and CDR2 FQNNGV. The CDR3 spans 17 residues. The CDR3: CASSSGTGTGTISPLHF. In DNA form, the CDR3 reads TGTGCCAGCAGCTCGGGTACTGGGACAGGGACAATCTCACCCCTCCACTTT. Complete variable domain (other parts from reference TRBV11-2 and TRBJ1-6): EAGVAQSPRYKIIEKRQSVAFWCNPISGHATLYWYQQILGQGPKLLIQFQNNGVVDDSQLPKDRFSAERLKGVDSTLKIQPAKLEDSAVYLCASSSGTGTGTISPLHFGNGTRLTVT.

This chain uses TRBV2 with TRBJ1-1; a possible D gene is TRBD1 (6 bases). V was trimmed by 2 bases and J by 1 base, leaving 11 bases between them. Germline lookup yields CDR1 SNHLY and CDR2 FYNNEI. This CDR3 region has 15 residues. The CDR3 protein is CASSERLGANTEAFF. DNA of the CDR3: TGTGCCAGCAGTGAAAGGTTGGGGGCGAACACTGAAGCTTTCTTT.

The CDR3 is CASSLKLGEQYF. The DNA for the CDR3 is TGCGCCAGCAGCTTGAAACTCGGTGAGCAGTACTTC. The V gene is TRBV5-1, the J gene TRBJ2-7, with D hard to call. Germline assignment: CDR1 SGHRS and CDR2 YFSETQ. The CDR3 is 12 residues long. V lost 1 base and J lost 7, with 9 bases in between.

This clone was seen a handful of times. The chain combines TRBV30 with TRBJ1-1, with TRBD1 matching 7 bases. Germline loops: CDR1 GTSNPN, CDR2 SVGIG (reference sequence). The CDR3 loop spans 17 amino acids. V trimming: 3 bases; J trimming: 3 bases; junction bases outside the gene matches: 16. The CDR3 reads CAWRPFGTRDSHTEAFF. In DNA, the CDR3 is TGTGCCTGGAGACCCTTTGGGACCCGGGACAGCCACACTGAAGCTTTCTTT. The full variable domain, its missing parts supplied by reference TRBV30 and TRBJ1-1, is SQTIHQWPATLVQPVGSPLSLECTVEGTSNPNLYWYRQAAGRGLQLLFYSVGIGQISSEVPQNLSASRPQDRQFILSSKKLLLSDSGFYLCAWRPFGTRDSHTEAFFGQGTRLTVV.

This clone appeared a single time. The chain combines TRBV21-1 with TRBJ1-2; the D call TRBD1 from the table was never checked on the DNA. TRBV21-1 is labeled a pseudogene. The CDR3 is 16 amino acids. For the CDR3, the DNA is TGTGCCAGCAGCACCCTTTTGCGGACAGCACTCTATGGCTACACCTTC. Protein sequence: CASSTLLRTALYGYTF.

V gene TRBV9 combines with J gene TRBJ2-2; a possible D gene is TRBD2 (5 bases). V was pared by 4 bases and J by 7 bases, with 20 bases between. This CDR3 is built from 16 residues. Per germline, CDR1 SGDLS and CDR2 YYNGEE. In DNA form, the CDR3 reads TGTGCCAGCAGCCGCGCGGGTCCGAGGGCCAACGGGGAGCTGTTTTTT. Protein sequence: CASSRAGPRANGELFF.

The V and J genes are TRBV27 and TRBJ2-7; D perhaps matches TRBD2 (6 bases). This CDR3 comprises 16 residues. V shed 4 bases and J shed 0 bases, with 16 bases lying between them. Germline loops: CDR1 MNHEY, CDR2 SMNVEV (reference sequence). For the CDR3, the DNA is TGTGCCAGCAGTTGGGGGGAGCGGATGAGCTCCTACGAGCAGTACTTC. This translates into CASSWGERMSSYEQYF.

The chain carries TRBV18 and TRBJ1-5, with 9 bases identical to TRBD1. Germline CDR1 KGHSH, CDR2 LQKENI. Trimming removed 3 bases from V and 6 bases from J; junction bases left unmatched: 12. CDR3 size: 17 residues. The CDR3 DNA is TGTGCCAGCTCACCCTTACCTCCGGGACAGGGCGTTCAGCCCCAGCATTTT. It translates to CASSPLPPGQGVQPQHF.

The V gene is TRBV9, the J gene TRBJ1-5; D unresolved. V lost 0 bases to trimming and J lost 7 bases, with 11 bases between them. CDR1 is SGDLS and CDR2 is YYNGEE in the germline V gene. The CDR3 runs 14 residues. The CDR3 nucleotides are TGTGCCAGCAGCGTAGGAGGGATGGGACAGCCCCAGCATTTT. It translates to CASSVGGMGQPQHF.

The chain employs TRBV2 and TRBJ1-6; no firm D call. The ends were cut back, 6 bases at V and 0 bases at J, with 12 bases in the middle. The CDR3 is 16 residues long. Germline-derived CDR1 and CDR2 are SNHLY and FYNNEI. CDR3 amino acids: CASRVDGSSYNSPLHF. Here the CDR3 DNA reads TGTGCCAGCAGAGTGGACGGGAGCTCCTATAATTCACCCCTCCACTTT.

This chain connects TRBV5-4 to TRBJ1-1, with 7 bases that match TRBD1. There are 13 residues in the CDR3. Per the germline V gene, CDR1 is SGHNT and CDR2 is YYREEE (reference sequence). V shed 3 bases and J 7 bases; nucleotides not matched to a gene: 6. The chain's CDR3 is CASSSDRTREAFF. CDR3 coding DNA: TGTGCCAGCAGCTCGGACAGGACCCGTGAAGCTTTCTTT.

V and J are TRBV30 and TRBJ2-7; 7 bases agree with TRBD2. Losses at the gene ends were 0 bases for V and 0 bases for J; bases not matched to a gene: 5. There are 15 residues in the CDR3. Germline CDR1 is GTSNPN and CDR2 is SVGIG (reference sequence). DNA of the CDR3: TGTGCCTGGAGTGTACGGGGGGTCGGCTCCTACGAGCAGTACTTC. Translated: CAWSVRGVGSYEQYF.

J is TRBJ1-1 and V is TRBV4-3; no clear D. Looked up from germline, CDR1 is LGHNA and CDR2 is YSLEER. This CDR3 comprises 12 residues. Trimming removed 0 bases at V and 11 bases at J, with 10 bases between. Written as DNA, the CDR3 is TGCGCCAGCAGCCAAGATCCTTCGAGGGCTTTCTTT. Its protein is CASSQDPSRAFF.

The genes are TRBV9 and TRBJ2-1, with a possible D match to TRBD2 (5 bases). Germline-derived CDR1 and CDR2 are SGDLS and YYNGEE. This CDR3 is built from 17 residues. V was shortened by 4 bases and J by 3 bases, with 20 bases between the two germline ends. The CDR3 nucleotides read TGTGCCAGCAGCCCAGAATTTAGCGCAATAGGCTACAATGAGCAGTTCTTC. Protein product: CASSPEFSAIGYNEQFF.

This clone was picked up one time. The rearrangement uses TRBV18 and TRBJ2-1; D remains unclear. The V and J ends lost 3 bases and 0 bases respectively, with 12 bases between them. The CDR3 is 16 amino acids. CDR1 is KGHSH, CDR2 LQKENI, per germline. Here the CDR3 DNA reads TGTGCCAGCTCACCCGACATGGTTAGCTCCTACAATGAGCAGTTCTTC. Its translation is CASSPDMVSSYNEQFF.

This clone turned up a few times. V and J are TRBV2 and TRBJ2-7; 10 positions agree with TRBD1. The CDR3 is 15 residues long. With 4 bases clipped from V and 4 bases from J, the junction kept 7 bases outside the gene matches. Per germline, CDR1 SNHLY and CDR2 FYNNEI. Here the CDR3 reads CASSGQGANLYEQYF. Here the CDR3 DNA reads TGTGCCAGCAGTGGACAGGGGGCGAACCTTTACGAGCAGTACTTC.

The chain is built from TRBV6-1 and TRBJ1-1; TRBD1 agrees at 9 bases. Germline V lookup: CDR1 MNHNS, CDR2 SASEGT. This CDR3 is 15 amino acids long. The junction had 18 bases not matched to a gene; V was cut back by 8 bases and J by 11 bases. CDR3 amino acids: CASEGGGRDRAGAFF. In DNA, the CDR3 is TGTGCCAGCGAAGGAGGAGGCCGGGACAGGGCTGGGGCTTTCTTT.

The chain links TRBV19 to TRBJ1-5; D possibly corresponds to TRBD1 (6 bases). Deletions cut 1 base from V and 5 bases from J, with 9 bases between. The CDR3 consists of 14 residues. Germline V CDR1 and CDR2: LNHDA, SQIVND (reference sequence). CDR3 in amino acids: CASSIADSYQPQHF. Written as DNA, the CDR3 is TGTGCCAGTAGTATAGCGGACAGCTATCAGCCCCAGCATTTT.

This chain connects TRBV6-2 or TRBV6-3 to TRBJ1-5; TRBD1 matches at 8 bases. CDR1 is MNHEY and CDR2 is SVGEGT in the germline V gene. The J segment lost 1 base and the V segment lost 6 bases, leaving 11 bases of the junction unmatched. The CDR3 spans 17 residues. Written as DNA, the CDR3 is TGTGCCAGCAGCAATAGTCCAGGGGGCACGAGCAATCAGCCCCAGCATTTT. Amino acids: CASSNSPGGTSNQPQHF.

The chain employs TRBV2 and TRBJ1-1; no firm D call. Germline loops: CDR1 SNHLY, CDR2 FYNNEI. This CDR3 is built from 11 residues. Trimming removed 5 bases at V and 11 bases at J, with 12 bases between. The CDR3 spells CASSSEGRAFF. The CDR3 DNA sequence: TGTGCCAGCAGTAGCGAAGGTAGGGCTTTCTTT.

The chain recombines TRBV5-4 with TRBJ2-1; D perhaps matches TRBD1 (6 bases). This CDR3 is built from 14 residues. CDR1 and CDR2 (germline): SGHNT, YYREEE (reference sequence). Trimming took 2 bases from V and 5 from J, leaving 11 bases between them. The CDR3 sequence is CASSLVKGDNEQFF. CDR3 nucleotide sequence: TGTGCCAGCAGCTTAGTTAAGGGGGACAATGAGCAGTTCTTC.

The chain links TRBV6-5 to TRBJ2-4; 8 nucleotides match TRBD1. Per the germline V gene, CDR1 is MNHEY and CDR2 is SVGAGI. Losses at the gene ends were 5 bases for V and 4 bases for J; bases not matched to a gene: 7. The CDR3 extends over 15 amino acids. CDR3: CASSISQGVKNIQYF. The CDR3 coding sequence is TGTGCCAGCAGTATATCACAGGGGGTGAAAAACATTCAGTACTTC.

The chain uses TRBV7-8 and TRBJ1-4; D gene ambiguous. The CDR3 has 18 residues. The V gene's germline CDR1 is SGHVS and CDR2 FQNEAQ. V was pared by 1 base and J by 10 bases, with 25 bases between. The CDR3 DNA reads TGTGCCAGCAGCTTAGACCACACCCCGAGACGGCGGCCGGTAAAACTGTTTTTT. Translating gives CASSLDHTPRRRPVKLFF. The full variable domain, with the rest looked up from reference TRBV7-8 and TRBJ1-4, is GAGVSQSPRYKVAKRGQDVALRCDPISGHVSLFWYQQALGQGPEFLTYFQNEAQLDKSGLPSDRFFAERPEGSVSTLKIQRTQQEDSAVYLCASSLDHTPRRRPVKLFFGSGTQLSVL.

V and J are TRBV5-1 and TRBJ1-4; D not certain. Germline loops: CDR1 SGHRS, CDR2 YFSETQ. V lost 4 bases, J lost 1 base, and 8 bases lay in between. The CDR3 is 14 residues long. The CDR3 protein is CASSGGITNEKLFF. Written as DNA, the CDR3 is TGCGCCAGCAGCGGAGGGATAACTAATGAAAAACTGTTTTTT. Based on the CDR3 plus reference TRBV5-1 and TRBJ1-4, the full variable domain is KAGVTQTPRYLIKTRGQQVTLSCSPISGHRSVSWYQQTPGQGLQFLFEYFSETQRNKGNFPGRFSGRQFSNSRSEMNVSTLELGDSALYLCASSGGITNEKLFFGSGTQLSVL.